This TCR beta chain was found in a study of T cells expressing NK-cell markers. Study in general: The authors derived TCR beta repertoires from sorted CD3+CD56+NKG2C+, CD3+CD56+NKG2C- and CD3+CD56-NKG2C+ T cells. Serological testing identified most of the eight sequenced donors as HCMV-seropositive and one as seronegative. The study, taken as a whole, reports: Of CD8+ T cells, about 1.0-7.5% belonged to dominant NKG2C+ clonotypes in six or seven donors.

Per germline, CDR1 MNHEY and CDR2 SVGAGI. This CDR3 has 15 residues. TCRdb reprocessed the 5' RACE reads and stores each CDR3 protein as one record, lacking DNA. The sample table sets out 440,000 or so distinct CDR3 sequences. As concerns this clonotype: The antigen is undetermined.

The sequenced sample was blood T cells: a sorted CD56 or NKG2C T cell subset, CD4+ or CD8+ T cells, or bulk PBMC T cells (not recorded which). This chain joins TRBV6-5 and TRBJ1-2. This receptor was identified in a woman between 18 and 69 years old in good health. The CDR3 spells CASSYGGGTSYGYTF.